Listed here is a single T cell receptor beta chain. This CDR3 contains 14 residues. Germline V gene data show CDR1 as LNHDA and CDR2 as SQIVND (reference sequence). The V end lost 4 bases, the J end lost 5 bases, and 14 bases lay between the germline ends. The sample is drawn from a study of blood T cell repertoires in COVID-19. Background on the study: Acute and convalescent COVID-19 samples came from the United States, Italy and Spain. PBMCs, B-cell-depleted T cells, or T cells were the source of the cDNA or gDNA that made up the material.

Authors' methods: How many nucleated cells were present was estimated from reference gene primer amplification. Profiling relied on immunoSEQ multiplex PCR, and the TCRdb table lists in-frame clones only, not all of them. V and J calls and clone size are copied from that table; D and trimming were computed from the DNA. This table has roughly 250,000 clones, 80% to 85% appearing once. Sequenced: peripheral blood. V is TRBV19 and J is TRBJ2-5; TRBD2 might be the D (5 bases). The receptor was derived from a woman aged 40 to 50 who had recovered from COVID-19. The CDR3 is CASSRGLRRETQYF. In DNA, the CDR3 is TGTGCCAGTAGTAGAGGGCTTAGGAGGGAGACCCAGTACTTC.